This T cell receptor (beta chain) was identified during a study of blood T cells in healthy people across ages (dated by TCRdb to 2015 to 2017). In terms of the full investigation: In model experiments, roughly one uniquely barcoded TCR beta cDNA molecule per two T cells was captured by template switching. To track age-related changes in TCR beta repertoire diversity, the study relied on deep sequencing normalized with unique cDNA molecular identifiers. The donors were split into four age groups: young (average about 15 years), middle-aged (about 40), aged (roughly 60) and long-lived (over 75). Donors of different ages were randomly distributed across sequencing lanes to avoid experimental bias. Using the same blood draw, the study looked at two additional independent replicas of 1 million unique cDNA reads for two donors, one aged 18 to 29 and the other aged 80 or older.

The library was generated by 5' RACE. These reads were obtained on an Illumina HiSeq 2500. A second PCR of roughly 6 to 11 cycles was run with a J-beta primer mix and a sample-barcoded 5' primer. Each TCR beta cDNA molecule received a unique molecular identifier from a template-switch 5' adaptor carrying 12 random nucleotides. At least 2.5 million CDR3-containing paired-end reads were obtained from each sample. First-strand cDNA synthesis was performed from all RNA using the Mint cDNA synthesis kit, with priming by a TRBC-specific oligonucleotide. Following uracil-DNA glycosylase treatment, a first 18-cycle PCR with universal primers M1SS and BC2_uni_R was performed on all cDNA. Turning to the authors' computational methods: For normalization, 1 million high-quality reads, each with a distinct molecular identifier, were randomly selected from each sample. Reads sharing molecular identifiers were discarded rather than binned into consensus sequences. CDR3 identification, clonotype clustering and error correction used MiTCR with a Q25 quality threshold and the strictest error-elimination algorithm. A nonparametric unseen species model using Euler transformation provided a lower-bound estimate of total TCR beta diversity. In TCRdb, the public reads were trimmed at Q25 with fastp and aligned with MiXCR, with productive beta chains retained. Here each entry gathers all rows of one CDR3 protein and keeps the most common genes and DNA. What appears here as the V and J calls and clone size reflects TCRdb's work, not the paper's. For this sample the table gives approximately 800,000 distinct CDR3 sequences, of which more than 55% were detected only once. The ten largest account for roughly 24% of the sample.

In regard to this clonotype: Its target antigen remains unknown. No much larger clone is present one base from it, and per-base qualities are unavailable.

The full study reports these points: The long-lived group showed more naive CD4+ T cells, fewer expanded clones and increased TCR diversity than the aged group, suggesting age selection. As age increased, observed TCR beta diversity per million T cells dropped in a roughly linear way, and a significant reduction was already evident by age about 40. Estimates of total diversity from one million sequenced T cells were regarded as lower bounds and underestimates. Because the CMV infection status of the donors was unknown, age-related changes in expanded clonotypes may potentially have been confounded. Since profiling was done on bulk unsorted PBMCs, naive and antigen-experienced compartments could not be conclusively compared. Observed TCR beta diversity correlated strongly with the percentage of naive T cells measured by flow cytometry.

From its cysteine to its phenylalanine, the CDR3 spans 17 amino acids. Here the CDR3 DNA is all that survives: 51 bases in frame from base 1. After removal of 5 bases from V and 7 bases from J, the junction retains 20 bases not matched to a gene. The approximately 40 donors, aged roughly 6 to 95 years, were systemically healthy Caucasian individuals from Russia. Around 10 milliliters of peripheral blood were drawn from each donor into EDTA-treated Vacutainer tubes. PBMCs were isolated by Ficoll-Paque density-gradient centrifugation, with at least 6 million obtained per sample. Total RNA, at least 5 micrograms per sample, was extracted from PBMCs with Trizol reagent. For every donor, flow cytometry on a PBMC aliquot measured the percentage of naive CD45RAhigh/CD27high T cells.

The chain is encoded by TRBV12-3 or TRBV12-4 joined to TRBJ2-7; the central 7 bases match TRBD2. The clonotype was recovered from a man aged 40-55 years in good health. The sequencing input was blood. The DNA is TGTGCCAGCAGTCCACGTTTCGCAGCGGGGACCCACAATGAGCAGTACTTC. Its protein is CASSPRFAAGTHNEQYF.